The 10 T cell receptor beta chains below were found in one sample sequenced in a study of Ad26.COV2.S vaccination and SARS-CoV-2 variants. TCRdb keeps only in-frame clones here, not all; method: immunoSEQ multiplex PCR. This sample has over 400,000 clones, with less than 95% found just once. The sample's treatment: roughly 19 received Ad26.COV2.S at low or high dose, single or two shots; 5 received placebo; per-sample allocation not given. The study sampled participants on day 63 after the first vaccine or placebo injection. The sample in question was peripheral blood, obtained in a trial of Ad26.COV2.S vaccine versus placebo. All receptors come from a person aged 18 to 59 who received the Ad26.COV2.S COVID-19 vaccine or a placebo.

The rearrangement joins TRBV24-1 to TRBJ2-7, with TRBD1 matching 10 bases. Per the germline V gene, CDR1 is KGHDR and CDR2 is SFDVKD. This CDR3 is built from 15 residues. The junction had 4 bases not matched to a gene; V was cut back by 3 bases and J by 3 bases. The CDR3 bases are TGTGCCACCAGTGATCCCGGGACAGGGGACTACGAGCAGTACTTC. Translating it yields CATSDPGTGDYEQYF.

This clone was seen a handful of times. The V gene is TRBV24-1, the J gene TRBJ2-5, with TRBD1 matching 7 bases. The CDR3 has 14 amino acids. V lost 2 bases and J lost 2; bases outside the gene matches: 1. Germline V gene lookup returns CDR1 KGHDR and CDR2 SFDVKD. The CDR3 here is CATSDWGQQETQYF. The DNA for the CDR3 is TGTGCCACCAGTGATTGGGGACAGCAAGAGACCCAGTACTTC.

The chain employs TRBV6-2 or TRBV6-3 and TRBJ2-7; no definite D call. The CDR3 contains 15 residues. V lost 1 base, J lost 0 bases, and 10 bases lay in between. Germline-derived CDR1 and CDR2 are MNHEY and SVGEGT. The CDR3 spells CASSYYDASSYEQYF. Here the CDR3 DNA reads TGTGCCAGCAGTTACTACGACGCTAGCTCCTACGAGCAGTACTTC.

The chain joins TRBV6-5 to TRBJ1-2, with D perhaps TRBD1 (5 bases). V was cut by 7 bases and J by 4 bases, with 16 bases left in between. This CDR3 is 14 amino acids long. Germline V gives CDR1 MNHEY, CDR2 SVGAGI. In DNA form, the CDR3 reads TGTGCCAGCACCCCCCATGGGGGGGGCTATGGCTACACCTTC. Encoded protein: CASTPHGGGYGYTF.

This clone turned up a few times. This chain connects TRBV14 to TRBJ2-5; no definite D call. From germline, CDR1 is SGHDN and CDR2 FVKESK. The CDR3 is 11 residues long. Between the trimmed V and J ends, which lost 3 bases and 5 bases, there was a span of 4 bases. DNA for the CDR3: TGTGCCAGCAGCCACAGGGAGACCCAGTACTTC. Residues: CASSHRETQYF. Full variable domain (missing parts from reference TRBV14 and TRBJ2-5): EAGVTQFPSHSVIEKGQTVTLRCDPISGHDNLYWYRRVMGKEIKFLLHFVKESKQDESGMPNNRFLAERTGGTYSTLKVQPAELEDSGVYFCASSHRETQYFGPGTRLLVL.

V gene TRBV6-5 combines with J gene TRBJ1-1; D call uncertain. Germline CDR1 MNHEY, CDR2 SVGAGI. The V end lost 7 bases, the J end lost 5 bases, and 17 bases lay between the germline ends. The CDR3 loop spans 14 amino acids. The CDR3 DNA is TGTGCCAGCACCCGGACCTTCTGGGATACTGAAGCTTTCTTT. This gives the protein CASTRTFWDTEAFF.

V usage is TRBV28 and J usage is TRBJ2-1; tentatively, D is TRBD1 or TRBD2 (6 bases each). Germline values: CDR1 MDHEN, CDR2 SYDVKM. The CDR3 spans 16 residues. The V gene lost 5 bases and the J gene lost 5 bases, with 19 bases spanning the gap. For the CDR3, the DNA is TGTGCCAGCAGTCTAGGAGGGGGTATTGCACACAATGAGCAGTTCTTC. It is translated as CASSLGGGIAHNEQFF.

CDR3 sequence (DNA): TGCGCCAGCAGCTCAGTCACTCGAGGGTTAAGCGGTCTGAACACTGAAGCTTTCTTT. It is translated as CASSSVTRGLSGLNTEAFF. The V call is TRBV5-1, the J call TRBJ1-1; no reliable D call. V was clipped by 3 bases and J by 0 bases, with 24 bases between them. This CDR3 has 19 residues. Per germline, CDR1 SGHRS and CDR2 YFSETQ.

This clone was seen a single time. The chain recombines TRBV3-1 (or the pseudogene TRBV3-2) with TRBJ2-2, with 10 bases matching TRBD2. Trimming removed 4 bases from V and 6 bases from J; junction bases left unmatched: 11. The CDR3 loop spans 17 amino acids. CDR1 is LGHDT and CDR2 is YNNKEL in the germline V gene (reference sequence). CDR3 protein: CASSPRTSGYHPGELFF. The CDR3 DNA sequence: TGTGCCAGCAGCCCCCGGACTAGCGGATATCACCCCGGGGAGCTGTTTTTT.

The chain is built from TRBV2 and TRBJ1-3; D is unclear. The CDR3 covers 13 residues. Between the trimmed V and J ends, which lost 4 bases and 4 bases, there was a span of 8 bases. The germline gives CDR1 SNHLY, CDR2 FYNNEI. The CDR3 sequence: CASSAGFGNTIYF. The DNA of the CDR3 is TGTGCCAGCAGTGCGGGTTTCGGAAACACCATATATTTT.